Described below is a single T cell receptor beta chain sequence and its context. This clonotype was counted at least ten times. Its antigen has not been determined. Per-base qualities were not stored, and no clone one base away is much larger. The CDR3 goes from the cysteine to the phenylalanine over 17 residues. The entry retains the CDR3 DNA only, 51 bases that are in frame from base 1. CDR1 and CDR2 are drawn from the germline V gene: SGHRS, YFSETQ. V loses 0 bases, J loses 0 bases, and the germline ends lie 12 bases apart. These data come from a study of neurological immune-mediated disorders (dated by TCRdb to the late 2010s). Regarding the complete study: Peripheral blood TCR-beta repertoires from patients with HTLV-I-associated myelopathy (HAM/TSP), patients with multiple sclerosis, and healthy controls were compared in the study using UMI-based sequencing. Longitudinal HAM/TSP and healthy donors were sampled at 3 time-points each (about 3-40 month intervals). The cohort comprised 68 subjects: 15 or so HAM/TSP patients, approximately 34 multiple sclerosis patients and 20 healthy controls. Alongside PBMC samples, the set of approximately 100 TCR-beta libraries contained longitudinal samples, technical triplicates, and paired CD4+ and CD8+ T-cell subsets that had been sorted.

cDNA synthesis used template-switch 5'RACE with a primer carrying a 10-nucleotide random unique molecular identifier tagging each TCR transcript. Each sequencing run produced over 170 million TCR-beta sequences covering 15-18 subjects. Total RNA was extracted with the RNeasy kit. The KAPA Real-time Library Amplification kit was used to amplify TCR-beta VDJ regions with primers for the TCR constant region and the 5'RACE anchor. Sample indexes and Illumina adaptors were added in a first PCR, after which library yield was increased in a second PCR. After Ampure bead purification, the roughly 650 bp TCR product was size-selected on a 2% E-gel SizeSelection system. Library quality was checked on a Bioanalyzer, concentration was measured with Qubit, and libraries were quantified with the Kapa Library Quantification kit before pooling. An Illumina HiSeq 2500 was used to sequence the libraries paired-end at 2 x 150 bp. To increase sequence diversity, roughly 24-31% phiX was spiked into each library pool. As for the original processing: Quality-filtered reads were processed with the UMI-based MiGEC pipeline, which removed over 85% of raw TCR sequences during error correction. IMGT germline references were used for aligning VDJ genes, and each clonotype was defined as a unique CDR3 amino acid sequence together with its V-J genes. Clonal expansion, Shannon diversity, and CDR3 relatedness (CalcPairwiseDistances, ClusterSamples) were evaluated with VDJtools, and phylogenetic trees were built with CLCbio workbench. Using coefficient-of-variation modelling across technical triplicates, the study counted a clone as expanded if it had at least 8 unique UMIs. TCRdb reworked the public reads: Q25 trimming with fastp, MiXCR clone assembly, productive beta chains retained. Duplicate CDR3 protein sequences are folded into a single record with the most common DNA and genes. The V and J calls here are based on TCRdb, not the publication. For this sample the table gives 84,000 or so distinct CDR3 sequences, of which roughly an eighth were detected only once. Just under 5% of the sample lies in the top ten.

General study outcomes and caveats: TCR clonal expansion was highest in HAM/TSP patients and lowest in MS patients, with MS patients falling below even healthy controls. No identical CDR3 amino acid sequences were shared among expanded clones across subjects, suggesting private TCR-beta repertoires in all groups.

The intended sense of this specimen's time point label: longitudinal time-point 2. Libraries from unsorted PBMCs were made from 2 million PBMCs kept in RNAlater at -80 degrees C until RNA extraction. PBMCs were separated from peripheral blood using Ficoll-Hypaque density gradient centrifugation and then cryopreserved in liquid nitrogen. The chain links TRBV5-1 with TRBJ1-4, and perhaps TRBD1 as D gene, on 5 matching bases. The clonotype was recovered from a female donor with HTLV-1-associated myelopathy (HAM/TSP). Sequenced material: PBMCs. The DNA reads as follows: TGCGCCAGCAGCTTGGTACCCGGGGGTGCAACTAATGAAAAACTGTTTTTT. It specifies CASSLVPGGATNEKLFF.